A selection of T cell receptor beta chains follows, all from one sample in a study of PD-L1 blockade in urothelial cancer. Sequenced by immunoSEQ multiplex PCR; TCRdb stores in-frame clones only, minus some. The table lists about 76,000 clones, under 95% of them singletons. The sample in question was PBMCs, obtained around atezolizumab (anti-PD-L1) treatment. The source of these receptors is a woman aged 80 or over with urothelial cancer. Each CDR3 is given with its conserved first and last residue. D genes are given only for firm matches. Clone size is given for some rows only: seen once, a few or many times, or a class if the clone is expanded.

CASSRETYTYEQYF | - | once | TRBJ2-7 | TRBV11-1
CAISGQGARNYGYTF | TRBD1 | - | TRBJ1-2 | TRBV10-3
CASSLGQASYEQYF | - | - | TRBJ2-7 | TRBV28
CASSQLAGDSHTQYF | TRBD2 | - | TRBJ2-3 | TRBV7-3
CASSLFPWVRDEQYF | - | - | TRBJ2-7 | TRBV27
CASSPRRAVTQETQYF | - | - | TRBJ2-5 | TRBV18
CASSPGLAGPWLYNEQFF | TRBD2 | - | TRBJ2-1 | TRBV7-3
CASSLGSGRGLSNQPQHF | TRBD1 | - | TRBJ1-5 | TRBV7-8
CATSRPFGTGYGYTF | TRBD1 | - | TRBJ1-2 | TRBV15
CASSSATGGYEQYF | TRBD1 | - | TRBJ2-7 | TRBV9
CATSRELGDTLSNQPQHF | - | once | TRBJ1-5 | TRBV15
CASSLSLARGGAFF | - | - | TRBJ1-1 | TRBV27
CASSHLTAFGSNTEAFF | - | - | TRBJ1-1 | TRBV4-1
CASSYGDGRDYEQYF | - | - | TRBJ2-7 | TRBV6-5
CSVEDRRIEKLFF | - | - | TRBJ1-4 | TRBV29-1
CASSQEGAGNQPQHF | - | - | TRBJ1-5 | TRBV4-2
CASSSPGTSGRGGSYNEQFF | TRBD2 | - | TRBJ2-1 | TRBV27
CASSLPHSDRDGYTF | TRBD1 | - | TRBJ1-2 | TRBV28
CASSPGLAGGADTQYF | TRBD2 | - | TRBJ2-3 | TRBV18
CATSIRVGNEKLFF | - | - | TRBJ1-4 | TRBV15
CASSPAEGDGTEAFF | - | few | TRBJ1-1 | TRBV4-2
CASRGGSRASDTQYF | TRBD2 | once | TRBJ2-3 | TRBV5-1
CASSPTVNNEQFF | - | - | TRBJ2-1 | TRBV7-7
CASHSGGLGETQYF | TRBD2 | - | TRBJ2-5 | TRBV5-5